The 27 T cell receptor beta chains reported below all come from one sample, sequenced in a study of OX40 agonist ivuxolimab in advanced cancers. The table came from immunoSEQ multiplex PCR; TCRdb's copy has only in-frame clones and leaves some out. This table has about 110,000 clones, roughly 90% appearing once. The material was CD4+ or CD8+ T cells sorted from blood, obtained in a trial of the OX40 agonist ivuxolimab. The receptor set was obtained from an adult with an advanced solid tumor such as melanoma, head and neck, liver or kidney cancer.

This clone was observed a few times. The rearrangement links TRBV10-1 to TRBJ2-2, with a weak D call TRBD2 (5 bases). This CDR3 comprises 13 residues. The V and J ends lost 3 bases and 5 bases respectively, with 7 bases between them. Per germline, CDR1 WNHNN and CDR2 SYGVQD (reference sequence). CDR3 residues: CASSEGGTGELFF. The CDR3 DNA sequence: TGCGCCAGCAGTGAAGGAGGTACCGGGGAGCTGTTTTTT.

The chain recombines TRBV6-5 with TRBJ1-1; weak D call: TRBD1 (5 bases). From germline, CDR1 is MNHEY and CDR2 SVGAGI. The V gene lost 3 bases and the J gene lost 6 bases, with 14 bases spanning the gap. The CDR3 has 14 amino acids. The CDR3 protein is CASSYKGHVAEAFF. CDR3 bases: TGTGCCAGCAGTTATAAGGGGCACGTCGCTGAAGCTTTCTTT.

This chain links TRBV6-5 with TRBJ1-1, with TRBD1 matching 10 bases. The CDR3 spans 15 residues. Germline assignment: CDR1 MNHEY and CDR2 SVGAGI. Losses at the gene ends were 0 bases for V and 5 bases for J; bases not matched to a gene: 3. The CDR3, as DNA: TGTGCCAGCAGTTACTCCGGGACAGGGGTAACTGAAGCTTTCTTT. Protein: CASSYSGTGVTEAFF.

The rearrangement links TRBV7-3 to TRBJ2-1; a possible D gene is TRBD2 (6 bases). The V gene lost 2 bases and the J gene lost 5 bases, with 16 bases spanning the gap. This CDR3 comprises 16 residues. Germline loops: CDR1 SGHTA, CDR2 FQGTGA. The CDR3 region has the DNA TGTGCCAGCAGCTTACAACCCGGGAGCATCCACAATGAGCAGTTCTTC. It specifies CASSLQPGSIHNEQFF.

The rearrangement uses TRBV19 and TRBJ1-4; TRBD1 matches 7 bases. This CDR3 has 15 amino acids. Germline CDR1 LNHDA, CDR2 SQIVND (reference sequence). V was pared by 5 bases and J by 8 bases, with 11 bases of the junction left unmatched. The CDR3 protein is CASSSSSPGGEKLFF. The CDR3 coding sequence is TGTGCCAGTAGTTCTTCAAGCCCAGGGGGAGAAAAACTGTTTTTT.

The V and J genes are TRBV7-5 and TRBJ1-3. TRBV7-5 is marked as a pseudogene. This CDR3 contains 16 residues. As DNA, the CDR3 is TGTGCCAGAAGCGCCAGGGAGGGGCGGACCGGAAACACCATATATTTT. This codes for CARSAREGRTGNTIYF.

The J gene is TRBJ2-7, the V gene TRBV6-5, with D unclear. The V end was cut by 3 bases, the J end by 0 bases, with 15 bases between. The CDR3 contains 16 residues. CDR1 and CDR2 from the germline V gene are MNHEY and SVGAGI. CDR3 protein: CASSYIGAVSSYEQYF. The CDR3 DNA is TGTGCCAGCAGTTATATTGGAGCAGTGAGCTCCTACGAGCAGTACTTC.

This chain uses TRBV7-8 with TRBJ1-2; perhaps TRBD1 as D (5 bases). With 6 bases removed from V and 1 base from J, the gap between germline ends came to 9 bases. Looked up from germline, CDR1 is SGHVS and CDR2 is FQNEAQ. CDR3 length: 13 amino acids. The CDR3 sequence is CASSLGVNYGYTF. The CDR3 nucleotides read TGTGCCAGCAGTCTAGGGGTTAACTATGGCTACACCTTC.

The chain recombines TRBV19 with TRBJ2-4; D is perhaps TRBD2 (5 bases). The V gene's germline CDR1 is LNHDA and CDR2 SQIVND (reference sequence). Deletions cut 3 bases from V and 2 bases from J, with 17 bases between. The CDR3 contains 17 residues. The CDR3 reads CASSIYGGSSSKNIQYF. CDR3 sequence (DNA): TGTGCCAGTAGTATCTACGGAGGTAGTTCTTCCAAAAACATTCAGTACTTC. Based on the CDR3 plus reference TRBV19 and TRBJ2-4, the full variable domain is DGGITQSPKYLFRKEGQNVTLSCEQNLNHDAMYWYRQDPGQGLRLIYYSQIVNDFQKGDIAEGYSVSREKKESFPLTVTSAQKNPTAFYLCASSIYGGSSSKNIQYFGAGTRLSVL.

This clone was observed a few times. The chain has TRBV5-4 and TRBJ1-4; 9 nucleotides line up with TRBD1. J gave up 7 bases and V 4 bases, and 11 bases lay outside the gene matches. From germline, CDR1 is SGHNT and CDR2 YYREEE (reference sequence). The length of the CDR3 is 16 residues. The CDR3 protein is CASSQITGGSAEKLFF. Written as DNA, the CDR3 is TGTGCCAGCAGCCAAATCACAGGGGGCAGTGCTGAAAAACTGTTTTTT.

V usage is TRBV5-1 and J usage is TRBJ2-7; 7 bases fit TRBD2. CDR1 and CDR2 (germline): SGHRS, YFSETQ. With 4 bases clipped from V and 6 bases from J, the junction kept 13 bases outside the gene matches. The CDR3 covers 15 residues. The DNA of the CDR3 is TGCGCCAGCAGCCTTTTGGGGGAGGGCCTGGGCGAGCAGTACTTC. Its protein product is CASSLLGEGLGEQYF.

The V gene is TRBV5-5, the J gene TRBJ1-1, with 9 bases that match TRBD1. The CDR3 is made up of 13 amino acids. Trimming removed 7 bases from V and 3 bases from J; junction bases left unmatched: 4. CDR1 and CDR2 from the germline V gene are SGHKS and YYEKEE (reference sequence). The CDR3 here is CASRRTGDTEAFF. DNA for the CDR3: TGTGCCAGCCGTAGGACAGGGGACACTGAAGCTTTCTTT. Full variable domain (missing parts from reference TRBV5-5 and TRBJ1-1): DAGVTQSPTHLIKTRGQQVTLRCSPISGHKSVSWYQQVLGQGPQFIFQYYEKEERGRGNFPDRFSARQFPNYSSELNVNALLLGDSALYLCASRRTGDTEAFFGQGTRLTVV.

The chain joins TRBV6-1 to TRBJ2-7, with 9 nucleotides matching TRBD1. J was trimmed by 4 bases and V by 7 bases; bases with no gene match: 8. The CDR3 consists of 14 residues. Germline V gives CDR1 MNHNS, CDR2 SASEGT. CDR3 nucleotides: TGTGCCAGCACATGGAGACAGGGGGGTTACGAGCAGTACTTC. Translating it yields CASTWRQGGYEQYF.

The gene calls are TRBV14 and TRBJ1-2; tentative D call: TRBD1 (5 bases). Trimming left V 2 bases short and J 5 bases short, with 9 bases between. CDR1 and CDR2 (germline): SGHDN, FVKESK. The CDR3 extends over 13 amino acids. The CDR3 is CASSQRGPYGYTF. The CDR3 DNA reads TGTGCCAGCAGCCAAAGGGGACCATATGGCTACACCTTC.

Concerning this clone: In the same sample, other DNA sequences code for this CDR3. This chain joins TRBV30 and TRBJ1-3; D uncertain. CDR3 length: 12 amino acids. CDR1 and CDR2 (germline): GTSNPN, SVGIG (reference sequence). Trimming left V 0 bases short and J 4 bases short, with 4 bases between. CDR3 protein: CAWSVSGNTIYF. CDR3 DNA sequence: TGTGCCTGGAGTGTAAGCGGAAACACCATATATTTT.

The V gene is TRBV7-9, the J gene TRBJ1-4; the D is unclear. The germline V gene has CDR1 SEHNR and CDR2 FQNEAQ (reference sequence). The CDR3 is made up of 14 amino acids. V lost 2 bases, J lost 8 bases, and 12 bases lay in between. The CDR3 sequence: CASSLSGFGEKLFF. DNA for the CDR3: TGTGCCAGCAGCTTATCAGGATTCGGGGAAAAACTGTTTTTT. Full variable domain (outside the CDR3, taken from reference TRBV7-9 and TRBJ1-4): DTGVSQNPRHKITKRGQNVTFRCDPISEHNRLYWYRQTLGQGPEFLTYFQNEAQLEKSRLLSDRFSAERPKGSFSTLEIQRTEQGDSAMYLCASSLSGFGEKLFFGSGTQLSVL.

This rearrangement joins TRBV7-3 to TRBJ2-5; D possibly matches TRBD1 or TRBD2 (5 bases each). Trimming pared 5 bases from V and 4 bases from J, leaving 11 bases between. The CDR3 has 13 amino acids. The germline CDR1 and CDR2 sequences are SGHTA and FQGTGA. The CDR3 DNA reads as TGTGCCAGCAGCCCGGGGCTGGGAGAGACCCAGTACTTC. Its protein is CASSPGLGETQYF.

V usage is TRBV18 and J usage is TRBJ1-3; D is undetermined. CDR1 is KGHSH and CDR2 is LQKENI in the germline V gene. The CDR3 has 16 amino acids. V lost 0 bases, J lost 0 bases, and 9 bases lay in between. CDR3 sequence reads: CASSPPGKSSGNTIYF. CDR3 DNA sequence: TGTGCCAGCTCACCACCGGGCAAGAGCTCTGGAAACACCATATATTTT.

J is TRBJ1-5 and V is TRBV5-6; D is perhaps TRBD1 (5 bases). V was clipped by 3 bases and J by 7 bases, with 23 bases between them. The CDR3 is made up of 17 amino acids. The V gene's germline CDR1 is SGHDT and CDR2 YYEEEE. DNA for the CDR3: TGTGCCAGCAGCTCCAGATACGATAGGGTTGGGGGACAGCCCCAGCATTTT. Protein sequence: CASSSRYDRVGGQPQHF.

The chain employs TRBV6-5 and TRBJ1-2, with 8 nucleotides matching TRBD1. Germline CDR1 reads MNHEY; CDR2 reads SVGAGI. The CDR3 loop spans 13 amino acids. With V trimmed by 5 bases and J by 5 bases, 4 bases remained unmatched. CDR3 bases: TGTGCCAGCAGTGAGACAGGGGAGTATGGCTACACCTTC. Its protein is CASSETGEYGYTF.

The chain links TRBV2 to TRBJ2-3; no clear D gene. V dropped 5 bases and J dropped 6 bases, with 15 bases sitting between them. There are 14 residues in the CDR3. CDR1 is SNHLY, CDR2 FYNNEI, per germline. CDR3 nucleotide sequence: TGTGCCAGCAGTCAAGGGCCAGGCCCGGATACGCAGTATTTT. This encodes CASSQGPGPDTQYF.

V usage is TRBV19 and J usage is TRBJ2-5; 7 nucleotides match TRBD2. In germline, CDR1 is LNHDA, CDR2 SQIVND (reference sequence). Trimming cost V 11 bases and J 1 base; bases outside gene matches: 7. This CDR3 is built from 13 residues. CDR3 sequence reads: CAPSERGQETQYF. The CDR3 DNA sequence: TGTGCCCCCTCCGAGCGGGGCCAAGAGACCCAGTACTTC.

The chain recombines TRBV5-1 with TRBJ2-3; D is possibly TRBD2 (5 bases). CDR1 SGHRS and CDR2 YFSETQ come from the germline V gene. With 2 bases removed from V and 1 base from J, the gap between germline ends came to 14 bases. The CDR3 is 16 residues long. The CDR3 loop is CASSFEVGRGTDTQYF. CDR3 nucleotide sequence: TGCGCCAGCAGCTTCGAGGTGGGGAGAGGCACAGATACGCAGTATTTT.

CDR3 region: CASSETPYTGELFF. In nucleotides, the CDR3 is TGCGCCAGCAGTGAAACCCCGTACACCGGGGAGCTGTTTTTT. The genes are TRBV10-1 and TRBJ2-2; D gene ambiguous. Trimming removed 3 bases from V and 3 bases from J, with 8 bases in between. CDR3 length: 14 amino acids. Germline-derived CDR1 and CDR2 are WNHNN and SYGVQD (reference sequence).

This clone was seen just once. The V call is TRBV5-1, the J call TRBJ1-4; 7 positions agree with TRBD1. Germline lookup yields CDR1 SGHRS and CDR2 YFSETQ. The CDR3 totals 17 residues. V lost 0 bases and J lost 5; bases outside the gene matches: 10. In DNA form, the CDR3 reads TGCGCCAGCAGCTTGGGTCTTCGGGGACAGAACAATGAAAAACTGTTTTTT. It specifies CASSLGLRGQNNEKLFF.

The chain is built from TRBV5-1 and TRBJ2-1; 13 bases fit TRBD2. V lost 4 bases to trimming and J lost 0 bases; unmatched junction nucleotides: 1. This CDR3 has 16 amino acids. CDR1 and CDR2 from the germline V gene are SGHRS and YFSETQ. The chain's CDR3 is CASSRTSGSSYNEQFF. The CDR3 coding sequence is TGCGCCAGCAGCCGGACTAGCGGGAGCTCCTACAATGAGCAGTTCTTC.

The DNA of the CDR3 is TGTGCCAGCAGTTCGACAGGGCTCTCTGGAAACACCATATATTTT. This gives the protein CASSSTGLSGNTIYF. This chain links TRBV6-5 with TRBJ1-3; 7 nucleotides match TRBD1. The V and J ends lost 4 bases and 0 bases, in that order; junction bases with no gene match: 3. Germline CDR1 and CDR2: MNHEY and SVGAGI. The CDR3 length is 15 residues.